This T cell receptor (beta chain) emerged from a study of regulatory T cells in long-lasting Graves disease. Construction of the TCR beta libraries employed iRepertoire HTBI primers in conjunction with Arm-PCR of CDR3 regions. TCRdb re-analysed the multiplex PCR reads in MiXCR, keeping a single row per CDR3 protein. The sample includes hundreds of thousands of distinct CDR3 sequences, around 15% seen only once; the top ten take less than 35%. Sample time point: newly diagnosed GD, antithyroid drugs for less than 3 months. RNA isolated from PBMCs was used to make the TCR library. Peripheral blood, about 9 milliliters per patient, was collected in EDTA tubes. CDR1 and CDR2 (germline): LNHDA, SQIVND (reference sequence). The CDR3 consists of 14 residues. V was pared by 2 bases and J by 3 bases, with 3 bases of the junction left unmatched. This sample was also put to use in a study of T cells in Graves' hyperthyroidism and ophthalmopathy.

This clonotype was sampled from a man between 35 and 55 years old with Graves disease. The specimen comprised peripheral blood mononuclear cells (PBMCs), sampled at new diagnosis, from a patient treated with antithyroid drugs. The chain carries TRBV19 and TRBJ2-7, with 8 bases matching TRBD1. CDR3 nucleotide sequence: TGTGCCAGTAGTATAAGGACAGGGAACTACGAGCAGTACTTC. It translates to CASSIRTGNYEQYF.